This paragraph reports one T cell receptor (beta chain). Its recognized antigen is unknown. No clone much larger than this one lies a single base away; base qualities are absent. The data were obtained in a study of CD8 T cells in ankylosing spondylitis (dated by TCRdb to about 2017). Study-wide context: The study set out to find disease-linked TCR variants by profiling T cell receptor beta repertoires in ankylosing spondylitis patients and healthy donors. The full study cohort comprised 25 ankylosing spondylitis patients and over 95 healthy donors. Peripheral blood was sampled, and synovial fluid was additionally collected from ankylosing spondylitis patients.

The sequencing machine was an Illumina HiSeq 2500. Quantitative 5'-RACE with molecular barcodes was used to prepare TCR beta libraries. As for the authors' bioinformatics: To identify disease-linked TCR variants, a new computational method was used, one built on a probabilistic model of VDJ rearrangement. Clones were called with MiXCR by TCRdb after fastp trimmed the public reads at Q25, and only in-frame beta chains were retained. Every distinct CDR3 protein forms one entry, paired with its most common genes and DNA. The V and J calls come from TCRdb's annotation, not from the publication. In this sample the table shows hundreds of thousands of distinct CDR3 sequences, 12% of which occur a single time. Together, the top ten hold about 6.8% of the sample. General findings and caveats noted by the study authors: Some of the motif variants had been reported before in the synovial fluid and blood of reactive arthritis patients, a finding that suggests common disease-initiation mechanisms. Significant enrichment of the disease-linked clones was reported in matched synovial fluid samples from ankylosing spondylitis patients. Blood from ankylosing spondylitis patients appeared to be characterized by a TCR beta motif composed of about eight highly homologous amino acid variants. In peripheral blood, the disease-linked clones were found at relatively low frequencies and had a CD8+ phenotype.

The V end loses 7 bases and the J end loses 4 bases, and a stretch of 8 bases separates them. The CDR3 covers 12 residues, taking in both the cysteine and the phenylalanine. The kept DNA is CDR3 alone, 36 bases in frame from the first base. CDR1 WNHNN and CDR2 SYGVQD are derived from the germline V gene (reference sequence). The chain is assembled from TRBV10-1 and TRBJ1-3; the D gene cannot be named for sure. The sample taken for sequencing was blood, either unsorted or a sorted T cell fraction (not recorded which). This receptor was identified in a male donor with ankylosing spondylitis. The CDR3 in this case is CASTDQGNTIYF. The DNA reads as follows: TGCGCCAGCACTGACCAAGGAAACACCATATATTTT.